These T cell receptor beta chains were read from a single sample in a study of CD8+ T cells in alopecia areata. Only in-frame clones appear in the TCRdb table, and some are missing; sequencing was by immunoSEQ multiplex PCR. Of 200,000 to 250,000 clones in the sample, less than 50% were seen once. The specimen comprised CD4+ T cells sorted from blood, sampled at roughly week 38, from a patient treated with tofacitinib. All receptors derive from a human donor with alopecia areata. CDR3s include the opening cysteine and the closing phenylalanine or tryptophan. The order of the fields is V gene, D gene, J gene, CDR3 protein. D genes are given only for firm matches.

TRBV29-1,-,TRBJ1-1,CSVIRGLNTEAFF
TRBV29-1,TRBD1,TRBJ2-7,CSVSRGTGGNEQYF
TRBV10-3,TRBD1,TRBJ2-5,CAISETDRVGETQYF
TRBV4-3,-,TRBJ1-2,CASSQDRVYGYTF
TRBV28,TRBD1,TRBJ2-7,CASSFGTAYEQYF
TRBV19,-,TRBJ2-7,CASSQEAAYEQYF
TRBV10-3,TRBD1,TRBJ1-2,CAIREQGFYGYTF
TRBV6-6,-,TRBJ1-2,CASSYLGQGFYGYTF
TRBV4-1,TRBD1,TRBJ1-1,CASSSRDSEAFF
TRBV28,TRBD1,TRBJ2-7,CASRRLRDRAYF
TRBV29-1,-,TRBJ2-3,CSVYGRASTDTQYF
TRBV5-1,TRBD1,TRBJ2-3,CASSLAGQEGDTQYF
TRBV10-3,TRBD1,TRBJ2-7,CAIRSGQGSYEQYF
TRBV7-2,TRBD2,TRBJ2-3,CASSSGRTSIPYF
TRBV5-6,TRBD1,TRBJ2-5,CASTPQGAGETQYF
TRBV2,-,TRBJ2-3,CANARSDTQYF
TRBV7-2,TRBD1,TRBJ1-5,CASSSGTGSQPQHF
TRBV9,-,TRBJ2-4,CASSPQGAKNIQYF
TRBV5-1,-,TRBJ2-5,CASSSMQGQETQYF
TRBV15,-,TRBJ2-1,CATSRDRGANEQFF
TRBV10-3,-,TRBJ2-1,CAISPQTGLRNEQFF
TRBV11-2,-,TRBJ2-7,CASSLVGGLSYEQYF
TRBV30,-,TRBJ1-1,CAWSRLWTEAFF
TRBV5-1,-,TRBJ1-1,CASRPTGVTEAFF
TRBV30,TRBD1,TRBJ1-2,CAWRGDSDGYTF
TRBV7-9,TRBD1,TRBJ1-2,CASSLQGADGYTF
TRBV5-1,-,TRBJ2-7,CASSYSSEGAYEQYF
TRBV7-9,TRBD2,TRBJ2-2,CASLPSGYTGELFF
TRBV6-5,-,TRBJ2-3,CASGRDSYTDTQYF
TRBV29-1,TRBD2,TRBJ2-1,CSVGSGVYNEQFF
TRBV7-8,-,TRBJ1-5,CASSPVGNSNQPQHF